This T cell receptor (beta chain) was recorded in a study of brain T cells in children with intractable seizures (dated by TCRdb to the early 2020s). Background for the entire study: Resected brain tissue from 50 or so pediatric epilepsy surgery cases was initially screened for immune gene transcripts with a NanoString immunology panel. Among the roughly twelve selected surgery cases, eight also had pre-surgery blood sequenced, leaving four with brain tissue only.

V is cut by 1 base and J by 3 bases, and the space between the germline ends is 12 bases. The CDR3 numbers 15 residues from cysteine through phenylalanine. Just the 45-base CDR3 DNA is kept, in frame starting at base 1. Based on the germline V gene, the CDR1 and CDR2 sequences are SGHVS and FNYEAQ. The time point tag for this specimen amounts to: blood from clinic visit 5 months post-surgery; TSC patient then seizure free. Surgery cases with the highest brain T cell transcript signatures were selected for TCR beta chain sequencing of brain tissue and, where available, blood. Before surgery, the patients had been given at least one anti-epileptic drug. The TCR-sequenced patients were children whose drug-resistant epilepsy was caused by tuberous sclerosis complex, focal cortical dysplasia, Rasmussen encephalitis or hemimegalencephaly. The Monarch genomic DNA purification kit was used to extract bulk genomic DNA from unsorted brain tissue and whole blood.

TCR beta chain sequences were generated from genomic DNA using the immunoSEQ assay. In the authors' own workflow: CDR3 sequences that did not begin with the conserved framework cysteine at position 104 were removed manually. To get clonality, the normalized Shannon's Diversity Index was subtracted from one, giving values from 0 (maximal diversity) to 1 (oligoclonal). Chi-squared comparison-of-proportions tests were used to check whether the frequency of the same CDR3 differed between samples, for example brain versus blood. Public clonotypes were identified by searching immuneACCESS, and similarity to known antiviral clonotypes was assessed with the VDJdb browser. In its TCRdb copy, this immuneACCESS table keeps in-frame sequences only and misses some clones. Where compared with another copy, unresolved V genes explain less than half of these, and the others have no known cause. V and J calls and clone size follow that table, whereas D and trimming were derived from the DNA. This sample gives 300,000 to 400,000 clones in total; 93% of them show up just once. The ten largest clonotypes hold around 5% of the sample.

Concerning this clone: Its antigen is unknown. The record has no base qualities; no much larger clone is one base away.

Paper-wide results and their limitations: Sequencing depth differed between pre- and post-surgery blood, so clones missing from the pre-surgery sample may reflect undersampling. Viral specificity was inferred only from CDR3 sequence similarity, and patients' HCMV serostatus was unknown.

The clonotype was recovered from a boy in the first two years of life with tuberous sclerosis and intractable seizures. This receptor chain uses TRBV7-6 and TRBJ1-2; tentative D gene TRBD1, with 6 bases matching. The sequences come from peripheral blood, collected 5 to 6 months after surgery. The DNA sequence reads TGTGCCAGCAGCTTAGTAGGGCCAGGGGACTATGGCTACACCTTC. It translates to CASSLVGPGDYGYTF.